This entry is about one TCR beta chain. TCRdb re-called the 5' RACE reads and shows each CDR3 protein once, DNA omitted. The listing records about 430,000 distinct CDR3 sequences. Germline CDR1 SGHRS, CDR2 YFSETQ. The CDR3 runs to 15 residues. These data belong to a study of T cells expressing NK-cell markers. This receptor was identified in a woman aged 45 to 65 in good health. The chain combines TRBV5-1 with TRBJ1-1; TCRdb's D call of TRBD1 is untestable without DNA. The sequencing sample was made of blood T cells: a sorted CD56 or NKG2C T cell subset, CD4+ or CD8+ T cells, or bulk PBMC T cells (not recorded which). CDR3 in amino acids: CASSPSSDRNTEAFF.